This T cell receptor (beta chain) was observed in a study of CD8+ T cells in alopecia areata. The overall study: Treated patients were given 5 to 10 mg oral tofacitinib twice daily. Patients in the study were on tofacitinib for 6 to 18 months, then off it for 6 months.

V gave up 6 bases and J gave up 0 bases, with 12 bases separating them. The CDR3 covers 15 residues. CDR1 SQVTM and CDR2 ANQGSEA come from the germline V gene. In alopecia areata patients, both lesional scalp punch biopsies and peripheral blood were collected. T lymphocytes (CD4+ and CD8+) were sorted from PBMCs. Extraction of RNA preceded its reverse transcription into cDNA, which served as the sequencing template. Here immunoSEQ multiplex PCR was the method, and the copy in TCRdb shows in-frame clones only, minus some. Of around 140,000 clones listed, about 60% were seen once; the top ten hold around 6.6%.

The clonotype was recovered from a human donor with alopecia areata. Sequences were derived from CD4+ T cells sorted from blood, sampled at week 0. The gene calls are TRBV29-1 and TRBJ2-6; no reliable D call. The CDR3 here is CSVTSQSSGANVLTF. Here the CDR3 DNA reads TGCAGCGTCACATCCCAGAGCTCTGGGGCCAACGTCCTGACTTTC.